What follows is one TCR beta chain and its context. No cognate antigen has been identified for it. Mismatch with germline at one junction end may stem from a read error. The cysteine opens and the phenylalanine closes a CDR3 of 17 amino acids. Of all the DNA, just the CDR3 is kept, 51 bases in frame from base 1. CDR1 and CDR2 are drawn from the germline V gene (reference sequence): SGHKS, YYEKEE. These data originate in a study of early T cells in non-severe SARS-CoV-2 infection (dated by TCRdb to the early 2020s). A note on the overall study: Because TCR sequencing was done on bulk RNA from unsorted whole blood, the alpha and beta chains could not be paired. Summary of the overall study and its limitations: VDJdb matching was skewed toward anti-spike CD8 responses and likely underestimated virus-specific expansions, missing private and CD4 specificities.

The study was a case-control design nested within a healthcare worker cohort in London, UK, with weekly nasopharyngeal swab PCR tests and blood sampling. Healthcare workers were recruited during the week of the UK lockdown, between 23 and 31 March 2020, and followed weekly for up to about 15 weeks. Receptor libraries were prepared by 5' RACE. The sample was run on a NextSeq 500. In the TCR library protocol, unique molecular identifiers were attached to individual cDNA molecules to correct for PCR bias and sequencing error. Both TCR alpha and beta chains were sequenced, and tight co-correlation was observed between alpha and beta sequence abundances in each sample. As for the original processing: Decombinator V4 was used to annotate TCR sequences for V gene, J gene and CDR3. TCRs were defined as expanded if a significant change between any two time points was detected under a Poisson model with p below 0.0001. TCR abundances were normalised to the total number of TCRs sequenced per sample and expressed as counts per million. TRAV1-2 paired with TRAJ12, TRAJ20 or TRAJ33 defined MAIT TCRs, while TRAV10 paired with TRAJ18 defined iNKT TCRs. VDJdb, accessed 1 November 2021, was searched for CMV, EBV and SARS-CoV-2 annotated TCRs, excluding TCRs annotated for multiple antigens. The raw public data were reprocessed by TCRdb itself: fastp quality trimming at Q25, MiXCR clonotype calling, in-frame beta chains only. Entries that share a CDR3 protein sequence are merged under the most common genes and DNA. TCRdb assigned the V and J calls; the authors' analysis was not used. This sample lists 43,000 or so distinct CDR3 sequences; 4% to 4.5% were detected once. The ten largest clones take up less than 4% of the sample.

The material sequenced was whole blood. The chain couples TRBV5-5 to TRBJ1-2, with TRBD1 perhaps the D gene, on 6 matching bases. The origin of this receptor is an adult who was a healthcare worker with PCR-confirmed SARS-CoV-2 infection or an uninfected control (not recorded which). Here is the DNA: TGTGCCAGCACCTTGGGGCAGGGGAGGCAACCTAACTATGGCTACACCTTC. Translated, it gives CASTLGQGRQPNYGYTF.